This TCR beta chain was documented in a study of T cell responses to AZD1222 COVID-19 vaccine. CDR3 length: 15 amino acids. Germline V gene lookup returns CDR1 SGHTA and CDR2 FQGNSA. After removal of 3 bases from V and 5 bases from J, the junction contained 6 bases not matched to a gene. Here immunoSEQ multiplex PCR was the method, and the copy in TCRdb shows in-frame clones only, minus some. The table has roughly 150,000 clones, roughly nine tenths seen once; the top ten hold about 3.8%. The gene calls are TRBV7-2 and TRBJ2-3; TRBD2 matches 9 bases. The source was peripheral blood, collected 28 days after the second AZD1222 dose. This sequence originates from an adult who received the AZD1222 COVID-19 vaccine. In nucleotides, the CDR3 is TGTGCCAGCAGCTTGCGGGAGGGCCCTGGAGATACGCAGTATTTT. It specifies CASSLREGPGDTQYF.